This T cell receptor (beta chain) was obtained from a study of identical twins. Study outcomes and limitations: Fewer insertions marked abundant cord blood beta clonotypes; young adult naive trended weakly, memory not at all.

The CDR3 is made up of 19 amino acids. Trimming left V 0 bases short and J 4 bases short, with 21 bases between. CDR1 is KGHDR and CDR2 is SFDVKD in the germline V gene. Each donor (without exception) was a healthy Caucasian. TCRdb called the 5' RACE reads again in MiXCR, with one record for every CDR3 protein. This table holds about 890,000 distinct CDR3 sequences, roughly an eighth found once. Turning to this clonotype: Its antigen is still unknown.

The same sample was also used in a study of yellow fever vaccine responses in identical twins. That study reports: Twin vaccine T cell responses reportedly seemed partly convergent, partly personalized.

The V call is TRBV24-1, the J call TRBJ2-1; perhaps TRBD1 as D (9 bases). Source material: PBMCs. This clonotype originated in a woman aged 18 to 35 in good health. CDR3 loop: CATSDLRGGGTGRYNEQFF. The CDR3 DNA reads TGTGCCACCAGTGATTTGCGGGGGGGAGGGACAGGGAGGTACAATGAGCAGTTCTTC.